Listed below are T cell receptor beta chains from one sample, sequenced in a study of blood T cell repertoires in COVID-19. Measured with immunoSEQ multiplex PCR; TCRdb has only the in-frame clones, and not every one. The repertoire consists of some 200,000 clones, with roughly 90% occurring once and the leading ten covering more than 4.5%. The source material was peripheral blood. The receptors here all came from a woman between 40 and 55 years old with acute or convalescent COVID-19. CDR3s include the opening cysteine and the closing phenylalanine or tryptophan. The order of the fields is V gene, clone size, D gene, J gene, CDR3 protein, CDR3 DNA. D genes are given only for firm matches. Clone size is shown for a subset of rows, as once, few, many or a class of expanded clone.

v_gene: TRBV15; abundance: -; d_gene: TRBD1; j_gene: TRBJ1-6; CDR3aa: CATSKQGKANNSPLHF; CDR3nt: TGTGCCACCAGCAAACAGGGGAAAGCTAATAATTCACCCCTCCACTTT
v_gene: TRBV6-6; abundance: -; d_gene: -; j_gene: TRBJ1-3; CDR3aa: CASSSPSSGGNTIYF; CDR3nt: TGTGCCAGCAGTTCCCCAAGCTCTGGTGGAAACACCATATATTTT
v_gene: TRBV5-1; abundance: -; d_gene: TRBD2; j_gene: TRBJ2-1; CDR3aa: CASSLLAGGQGVNEQFF; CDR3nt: TGCGCCAGCAGCTTGCTAGCGGGGGGGCAAGGCGTCAATGAGCAGTTCTTC
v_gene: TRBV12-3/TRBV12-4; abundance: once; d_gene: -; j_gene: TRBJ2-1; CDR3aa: CASTYSGEQFF; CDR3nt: TGTGCCAGCACCTACTCGGGTGAGCAGTTCTTC
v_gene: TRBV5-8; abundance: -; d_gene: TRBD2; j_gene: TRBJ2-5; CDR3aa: CASSLYLAGYQETQYF; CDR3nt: TGTGCCAGCAGCTTGTACCTAGCGGGTTACCAAGAGACCCAGTACTTC
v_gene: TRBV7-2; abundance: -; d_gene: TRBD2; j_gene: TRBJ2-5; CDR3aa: CASSPGLAGGETQYF; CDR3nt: TGTGCCAGCAGCCCCGGACTAGCGGGGGGGGAGACCCAGTACTTC
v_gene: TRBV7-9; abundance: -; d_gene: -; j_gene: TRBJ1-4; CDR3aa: CASSLEPGGATNEKLFF; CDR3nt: TGTGCCAGCAGCTTAGAGCCGGGGGGAGCAACTAATGAAAAACTGTTTTTT
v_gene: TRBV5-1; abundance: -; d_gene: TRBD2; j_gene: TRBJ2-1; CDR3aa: CASSLVSSGGYNEQFF; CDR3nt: TGCGCCAGCAGCTTGGTATCTAGCGGGGGGTACAATGAGCAGTTCTTC
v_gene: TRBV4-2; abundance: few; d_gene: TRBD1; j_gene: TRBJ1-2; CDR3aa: CASSQDRTGGSSGGYTF; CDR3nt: TGTGCCAGCAGCCAAGATAGAACAGGGGGATCGTCGGGGGGCTACACCTTC
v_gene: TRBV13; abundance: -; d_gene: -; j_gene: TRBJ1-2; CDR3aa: CASTGGNKNYGYTF; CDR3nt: TGTGCCAGCACCGGGGGGAATAAGAACTATGGCTACACCTTC
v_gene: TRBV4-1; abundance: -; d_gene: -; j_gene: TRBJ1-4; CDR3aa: CASSQGGGAAGEKLFF; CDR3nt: TGCGCCAGCAGCCAAGGAGGGGGGGCTGCGGGGGAAAAACTGTTTTTT
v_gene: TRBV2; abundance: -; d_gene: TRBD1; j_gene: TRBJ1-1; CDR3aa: CASRKGQGAGSTEAFF; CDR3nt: TGTGCCAGCAGAAAGGGACAGGGGGCTGGGTCCACTGAAGCTTTCTTT
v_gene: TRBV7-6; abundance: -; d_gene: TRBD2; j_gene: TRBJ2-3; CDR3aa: CASSRDTSGSDTQYF; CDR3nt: TGTGCCAGCAGTCGAGACACTAGCGGGTCAGATACGCAGTATTTT
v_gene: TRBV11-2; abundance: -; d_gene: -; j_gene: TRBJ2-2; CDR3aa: CATRRGATTGELFF; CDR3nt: TGTGCCACCCGACGGGGGGCGACGACCGGGGAGCTGTTTTTT
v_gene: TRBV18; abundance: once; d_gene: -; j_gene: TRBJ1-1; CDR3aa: CASSPGLMMNTEAFF; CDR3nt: TGTGCCAGCTCACCGGGACTGATGATGAACACTGAAGCTTTCTTT
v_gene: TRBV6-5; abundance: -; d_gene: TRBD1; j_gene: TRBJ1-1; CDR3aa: CASSPTGAPNTEAFF; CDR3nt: TGTGCCAGCAGTCCGACAGGGGCGCCGAACACTGAAGCTTTCTTT
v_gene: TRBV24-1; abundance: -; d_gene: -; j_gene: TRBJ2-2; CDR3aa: CATSDFGRDGELFF; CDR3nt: TGTGCCACCAGTGATTTTGGCAGGGACGGGGAGCTGTTTTTT
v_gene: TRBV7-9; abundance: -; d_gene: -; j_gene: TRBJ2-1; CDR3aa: CASSLKTVSYNEQFF; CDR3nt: TGTGCCAGCAGCTTAAAGACAGTCTCCTACAATGAGCAGTTCTTC
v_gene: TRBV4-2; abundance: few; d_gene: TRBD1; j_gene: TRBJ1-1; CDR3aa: CASSHPGQANTEAFF; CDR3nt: TGTGCCAGCAGCCACCCAGGACAGGCGAACACTGAAGCTTTCTTT
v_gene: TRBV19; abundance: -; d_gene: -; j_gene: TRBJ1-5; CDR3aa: CASSGPYYSNQPQHF; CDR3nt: TGTGCCAGTAGTGGCCCCTACTATAGCAATCAGCCCCAGCATTTT
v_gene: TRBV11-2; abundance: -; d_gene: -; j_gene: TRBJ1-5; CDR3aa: CASSPRMDQPQHF; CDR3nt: TGTGCCAGCAGCCCTAGGATGGATCAGCCCCAGCATTTT
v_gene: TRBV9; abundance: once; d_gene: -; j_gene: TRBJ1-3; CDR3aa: CASRPGSSGNTIYF; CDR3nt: TGTGCCAGTAGGCCCGGGAGCTCTGGAAACACCATATATTTT
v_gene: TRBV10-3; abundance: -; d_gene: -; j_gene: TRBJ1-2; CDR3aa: CAISEGIGQIYGYTF; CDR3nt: TGTGCCATCAGTGAGGGTATCGGACAGATCTATGGCTACACCTTC
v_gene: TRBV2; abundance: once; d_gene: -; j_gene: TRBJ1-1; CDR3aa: CASSGGVVRPLWDTEAFF; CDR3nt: TGTGCCAGCAGTGGAGGAGTAGTCAGACCCCTGTGGGACACTGAAGCTTTCTTT
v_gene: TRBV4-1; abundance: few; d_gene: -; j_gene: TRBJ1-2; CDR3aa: CASTPTWGVQRYGYTF; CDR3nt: TGCGCCAGCACCCCCACGTGGGGGGTGCAAAGATATGGCTACACCTTC
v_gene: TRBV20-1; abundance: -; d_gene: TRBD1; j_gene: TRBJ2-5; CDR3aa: CSASFGTGAQETQYF; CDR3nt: TGCAGTGCTAGTTTTGGGACAGGGGCACAAGAGACCCAGTACTTC
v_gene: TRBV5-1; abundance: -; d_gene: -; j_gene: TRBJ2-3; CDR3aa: CASTRSGGQQDTQYF; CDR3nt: TGCGCCAGCACTAGGTCCGGGGGGCAGCAGGATACGCAGTATTTT
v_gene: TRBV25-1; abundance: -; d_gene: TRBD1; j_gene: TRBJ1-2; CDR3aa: CASSEISGGAGYTF; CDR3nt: TGTGCCAGCAGTGAAATTTCAGGGGGCGCGGGCTACACCTTC
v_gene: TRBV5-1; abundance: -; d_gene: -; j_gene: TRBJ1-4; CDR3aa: CASRANGEAKPNEKLFF; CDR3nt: TGCGCCAGCAGGGCAAATGGGGAGGCCAAACCGAATGAAAAACTGTTTTTT
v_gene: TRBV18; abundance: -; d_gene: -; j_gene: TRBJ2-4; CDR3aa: CASSPPGRDFNIQYF; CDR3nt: TGTGCCAGCTCACCCCCCGGCAGGGATTTTAACATTCAGTACTTC
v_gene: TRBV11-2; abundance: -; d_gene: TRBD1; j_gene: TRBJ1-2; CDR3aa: CASSFRPEQGAEGGYTF; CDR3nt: TGTGCCAGCAGCTTTAGGCCGGAGCAGGGGGCGGAGGGCGGCTACACCTTC
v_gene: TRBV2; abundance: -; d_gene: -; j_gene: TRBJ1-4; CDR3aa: CASSSGTLYGVF; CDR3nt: TGTGCCAGCAGTAGCGGGACTCTGTATGGCGTTTTT
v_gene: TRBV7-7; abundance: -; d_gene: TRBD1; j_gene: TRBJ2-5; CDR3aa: CASSLGGQKQETQYF; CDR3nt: TGTGCCAGCAGCTTAGGGGGACAGAAGCAAGAGACCCAGTACTTC
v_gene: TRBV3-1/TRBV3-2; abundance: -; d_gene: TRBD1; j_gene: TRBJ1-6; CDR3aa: CASSDPGQGSPLHF; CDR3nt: TGTGCCAGCAGCGACCCGGGACAGGGATCACCCCTCCACTTT
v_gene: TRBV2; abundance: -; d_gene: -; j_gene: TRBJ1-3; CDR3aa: CASRLHSGNTIYF; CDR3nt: TGTGCCAGCCGACTACACTCTGGAAACACCATATATTTT